The 14 T cell receptor beta chains presented below share a single source sample, sequenced in a study of tumor and adjacent non-tumor tissue in lung cancer. A modified ARM-PCR protocol with three rounds of nested PCR amplified TCRbeta. One entry per CDR3 protein, called by TCRdb with MiXCR from the multiplex PCR reads. This table holds 100,000 to 150,000 distinct CDR3 sequences, about 66% found once. This sample's RNA came from whole unsorted tissue. Sequenced input: lung tumor tissue. Source of these receptors: a young man with non-small cell lung cancer.

The chain couples TRBV11-2 to TRBJ2-3; possible D gene TRBD2, 5 bases. Germline V gene sequence: CDR1 SGHAT, CDR2 FQNNGV. The CDR3 totals 14 residues. Trimming removed 8 bases from V and 7 bases from J, with 19 bases in between. The CDR3 coding sequence is TGTGCCAGCGGCCGGGATCTTAACCCCAATACGCAGTATTTT. Its protein product is CASGRDLNPNTQYF.

The sample holds a few counts of this clonotype. At one end the junction does not follow the germline gene, possibly because of a read error. V is TRBV12-3 or TRBV12-4 and J is TRBJ1-4; D unresolved. This CDR3 is built from 12 residues. CDR3 nucleotide sequence: TGTGCCAGCAGTTCGATCAATGAAAATCTGTTTTTT. It is translated as CASSSINENLFF.

With regard to this clonotype: The junction does not match germline at one end; this may be a read error. The J gene is TRBJ2-5, the V gene TRBV5-5; D unresolved. The CDR3 length is 12 residues. Germline lookup yields CDR1 SGHKS and CDR2 YYEKEE (reference sequence). The CDR3 sequence is CTSSFIWETQYF. The CDR3 nucleotides are TGTACCAGCAGTTTCATTTGGGAGACCCAGTACTTC.

In this sample, this clonotype turned up many times. The J gene is TRBJ2-1, the V gene TRBV12-5; a weak D match, TRBD2 (6 bases). The CDR3 is 16 residues long. CDR1 and CDR2 (germline): LGHNT, FRNRAP. With 0 bases removed from V and 4 bases from J, the gap between germline ends came to 13 bases. The CDR3 nucleotides read TGTGCTAGTGGTTTGGTACTGAGCGGGCCTTACAATGAGCAGTTCTTC. It codes for CASGLVLSGPYNEQFF.

Notes on this clonotype: At one end, the junction sequence differs from germline, possibly due to a read error. The chain links TRBV12-3 or TRBV12-4 to TRBJ2-5; 7 bases align to TRBD2. The CDR3 spans 13 residues. CDR3 amino acids: CASRRTREETQYF. The CDR3 bases are TGTGCCAGCAGGCGGACTAGGGAAGAGACCCAATACTTC.

In the case of this clonotype: At one of its ends the junction is not consistent with the germline gene, which may arise from a read error. This sequence joins TRBV29-1 and TRBJ2-1; 7 bases are shared with TRBD2. This CDR3 contains 14 residues. Germline V lookup: CDR1 SQVTM, CDR2 ANQGSEA. CDR3 loop: CGVEDGGGLYEQLF. The CDR3 bases are TGCGGCGTTGAAGACGGCGGGGGATTGTATGAGCAGCTCTTC.

To note about this clonotype: Mismatch with germline at one junction end may stem from a read error. The chain uses TRBV6-5 and TRBJ2-5; TRBD2 agrees at 8 bases. Per the germline V gene, CDR1 is MNHEY and CDR2 is SVGAGI. The CDR3 extends over 15 amino acids. The CDR3 reads CASSYSERGKEAQYF. The CDR3 bases are TGTGCCAGCAGTTACTCGGAGCGGGGGAAAGAGGCCCAGTACTTC.

The genes are TRBV20-1 and TRBJ2-1; tentatively, D is TRBD2 (5 bases). Trimming cost V 3 bases and J 8 bases, with 23 bases left between them. Germline V gene sequence: CDR1 DFQATT, CDR2 SNEGSKA (reference sequence). The length of the CDR3 is 16 residues. CDR3 sequence reads: CSARTPQSGGGDEQFF. The CDR3 DNA reads as TGCAGTGCTAGGACACCCCAGAGTGGAGGAGGCGATGAGCAGTTCTTC.

Notes on this clonotype: Without the conserved terminal phenylalanine or tryptophan, this CDR3 likely stems from a read error. The chain links TRBV6-1 to TRBJ2-7; D may be TRBD2 (5 bases). The V and J ends lost 8 bases and 4 bases respectively, with 9 bases between them. This CDR3 region has 11 residues. The germline V gene has CDR1 MNHNS and CDR2 SASEGT. The CDR3 is CASGRPYEQYS. The CDR3, as DNA: TGTGCCAGCGGGAGACCTTACGAGCAGTACTCC.

The CDR3 reads CASNPTPGNVQFF. CDR3 bases: TGTGCCAGCAACCCCACACCTGGCAATGTACAGTTCTTC. The V gene is TRBV11-3, the J gene TRBJ2-1; D remains unclear. CDR1 and CDR2 (germline): SGHNT, YENEEA. Trimming took off 7 bases at V and 13 bases at J, with 20 bases between the two ends. The CDR3 sequence is 13 residues long.

Comment on this clonotype: One end of the junction does not line up with germline, which may come from a read error. The V gene is TRBV20-1, the J gene TRBJ1-2; 10 positions match TRBD1. CDR1 is DFQATT and CDR2 is SNEGSKA in the germline V gene (reference sequence). The CDR3 is 12 amino acids. The CDR3 nucleotides are TGCAGTGCTGGGGACAGGGGCTATGACTACACGTTC. Translation: CSAGDRGYDYTF.

This clonotype was counted once. The CDR3 does not end in the conserved phenylalanine or tryptophan, so this is likely a read error. V usage is TRBV6-2 or TRBV6-3 and J usage is TRBJ2-7; D gene unclear. The germline V and J ends were trimmed by 5 bases and 5 bases, with 13 bases remaining between them. Germline assignment: CDR1 MNHEY and CDR2 SVGEGT. This CDR3 has 13 amino acids. DNA of the CDR3: TGTGCCAGCAGTCCCATCCGGACCGACGAGCAGTACCTC. Protein: CASSPIRTDEQYL.

The genes are TRBV20-1 and TRBJ2-1; TRBD1 agrees at 8 bases. Germline-derived CDR1 and CDR2 are DFQATT and SNEGSKA (reference sequence). J was trimmed by 8 bases and V by 6 bases; bases with no gene match: 9. This CDR3 contains 13 residues. CDR3 sequence reads: CSATRTGIHEQFF. As DNA, the CDR3 is TGCAGTGCGACGAGGACAGGGATCCATGAGCAGTTCTTC.

This clonotype came up many times. The V gene is TRBV6-1, the J gene TRBJ2-7; 10 positions match TRBD1. The ends lost 1 base at V and 3 bases at J; junction bases unmatched: 0. Germline CDR1 MNHNS, CDR2 SASEGT. The CDR3 loop spans 14 amino acids. The DNA of the CDR3 is TGTGCCAGCAGTGAAGGGACAGGGGGCTACGAGCAGTACTTC. Translation: CASSEGTGGYEQYF.